The sequence of this TCR beta chain was determined in a study of blood T cell repertoires in COVID-19. Source study methods: From reference gene primer amplification, estimates of nucleated cell counts were derived. The repertoire was sequenced with immunoSEQ multiplex PCR; TCRdb's copy has only in-frame clones and lacks some. Clone size and the V and J calls come from that table; the DNA yielded D and trimming. This sample has 260,000 or so clones, with roughly four fifths found just once. The sample holds one count of this clone. The V gene's germline CDR1 is LNHDA and CDR2 SQIVND (reference sequence). V trimming: 6 bases; J trimming: 0 bases; junction bases outside the gene matches: 2. This CDR3 spans 15 amino acids.

Sequencing used peripheral blood. The sequence came from a woman in her 70s with acute or convalescent COVID-19. V is TRBV19 and J is TRBJ2-2; TRBD2 agrees at 9 bases. CDR3 DNA sequence: TGTGCCAGTAGAAGCGGGGGGCCGAACACCGGGGAGCTGTTTTTT. Protein: CASRSGGPNTGELFF.